The 30 T cell receptor beta chains below were found in one sample sequenced in a study of early T cells in non-severe SARS-CoV-2 infection. TCRdb ran MiXCR on the 5' RACE reads and lists one entry per CDR3 protein. This sample has approximately 76,000 distinct CDR3 sequences, with around 11% found just once. Sequencing was done on a sample of whole blood. These receptors were obtained from an adult who was a healthcare worker with PCR-confirmed SARS-CoV-2 infection or an uninfected control (not recorded which).

This clonotype showed up many times. The chain employs TRBV6-6 and TRBJ2-1; no clear D. The CDR3 is 12 residues long. V was shortened by 5 bases and J by 4 bases, with 6 bases between the two germline ends. Per germline, CDR1 MNHNY and CDR2 SVGAGI (reference sequence). The CDR3 protein is CASSQRYNEQFF. CDR3 in DNA: TGTGCCAGCAGTCAGCGATACAATGAGCAGTTCTTC.

This chain links TRBV7-8 with TRBJ1-5, with TRBD1 matching over 8 bases. V lost 1 base and J lost 0; bases outside the gene matches: 5. Germline V lookup: CDR1 SGHVS, CDR2 FQNEAQ. The CDR3 runs 17 residues. DNA of the CDR3: TGTGCCAGCAGCTTAGAACAGGGGGTCTATAGCAATCAGCCCCAGCATTTT. It specifies CASSLEQGVYSNQPQHF. Combining the CDR3 with reference TRBV7-8 and TRBJ1-5 gives the whole variable domain GAGVSQSPRYKVAKRGQDVALRCDPISGHVSLFWYQQALGQGPEFLTYFQNEAQLDKSGLPSDRFFAERPEGSVSTLKIQRTQQEDSAVYLCASSLEQGVYSNQPQHFGDGTRLSIL.

The chain links TRBV14 to TRBJ1-1; D is possibly TRBD1 (6 bases). The CDR3 length is 13 residues. Germline CDR1 and CDR2: SGHDN and FVKESK. The V end was cut by 2 bases, the J end by 8 bases, with 12 bases between. CDR3 amino acids: CASSQFRGTEAFF. CDR3 DNA sequence: TGTGCCAGCAGCCAATTTCGCGGGACAGAAGCTTTCTTT.

This clonotype came up a few times. This chain uses TRBV18 with TRBJ2-7, with unresolved D. This CDR3 is 17 amino acids long. Germline values: CDR1 KGHSH, CDR2 LQKENI. With 4 bases removed from V and 0 bases from J, the gap between germline ends came to 19 bases. The CDR3, as DNA: TGTGCCAGCTCACGAGTAAGCCGGAGCCGGAGCTCCTACGAGCAGTACTTC. Residues: CASSRVSRSRSSYEQYF.

V and J are TRBV9 and TRBJ1-3, with D possibly being TRBD1 (6 bases). Trimming left V 4 bases short and J 3 bases short, with 17 bases between. The CDR3 loop spans 16 amino acids. Germline-derived CDR1 and CDR2 are SGDLS and YYNGEE. The CDR3 loop reads CASSTGTAQFGNTIYF. The CDR3, as DNA: TGTGCCAGCAGCACAGGGACGGCTCAATTTGGAAACACCATATATTTT.

The chain couples TRBV19 to TRBJ2-4, with 9 nucleotides matching TRBD2. Trimming at V came to 5 bases and at J to 0 bases, leaving 17 bases not matched to a gene. From germline, CDR1 is LNHDA and CDR2 SQIVND (reference sequence). The CDR3 is 20 amino acids. CDR3 DNA: TGTGCCAGTAGTGGGCCCGAGACTAGCGGCCCCGAGGTAGCCAAAAACATTCAGTACTTC. This translates into CASSGPETSGPEVAKNIQYF.

This clonotype was counted between two and nine times. The rearrangement uses TRBV6-5 and TRBJ1-1; TRBD1 matches 7 bases. V was pared by 6 bases and J by 0 bases, with 10 bases of the junction left unmatched. The CDR3 length is 16 residues. Germline CDR1 and CDR2: MNHEY and SVGAGI. The CDR3 is CASSSTGVSMNTEAFF. As DNA, the CDR3 is TGTGCCAGCAGCTCCACAGGGGTTTCTATGAACACTGAAGCTTTCTTT.

This clonotype was detected only a few times. V gene TRBV5-1 combines with J gene TRBJ2-2; the D is unclear. This CDR3 has 12 amino acids. Between the trimmed V and J ends, which lost 2 bases and 6 bases, there was a span of 5 bases. Germline assignment: CDR1 SGHRS and CDR2 YFSETQ. The CDR3 nucleotides are TGCGCCAGCAGCTTTGGCGCCGGGGAGCTGTTTTTT. Protein product: CASSFGAGELFF.

This clonotype has at least ten counts. The gene calls are TRBV29-1 and TRBJ2-1, with 7 bases matching TRBD1. Per germline, CDR1 SQVTM and CDR2 ANQGSEA. After removal of 8 bases from V and 4 bases from J, the junction contained 11 bases not matched to a gene. The CDR3 has 14 amino acids. CDR3: CSSSGTGAYNEQFF. The CDR3 DNA reads as TGCAGCTCCAGTGGTACAGGGGCGTACAATGAGCAGTTCTTC.

The chain joins TRBV6-5 to TRBJ1-6; D unresolved. V dropped 0 bases and J dropped 6 bases, with 12 bases sitting between them. Per the germline V gene, CDR1 is MNHEY and CDR2 is SVGAGI. This CDR3 is built from 16 residues. The CDR3 loop reads CASSYSHWRVNSPLHF. CDR3 coding DNA: TGTGCCAGCAGTTACTCCCACTGGAGGGTTAATTCACCCCTCCACTTT.

In its sample, this clonotype was seen many times. This chain links TRBV29-1 with TRBJ2-3; no reliable D call. The germline gives CDR1 SQVTM, CDR2 ANQGSEA. The CDR3 length is 12 residues. V was trimmed by 6 bases and J by 0 bases, leaving 7 bases between them. The CDR3 nucleotides are TGCAGCGTATGCCCTAGCACAGATACGCAGTATTTT. Translating it yields CSVCPSTDTQYF.

The genes are TRBV6-5 and TRBJ1-1, with D possibly being TRBD1 (6 bases). The V end lost 5 bases, the J end lost 0 bases, and 19 bases lay between the germline ends. CDR3 length equals 17 residues. Germline V gene sequence: CDR1 MNHEY, CDR2 SVGAGI. CDR3 region: CASSTPRTGTMNTEAFF. The CDR3, as DNA: TGTGCCAGCAGTACACCCCGAACAGGGACCATGAACACTGAAGCTTTCTTT.

There are a few counts of this clonotype. The gene calls are TRBV9 and TRBJ2-1; TRBD2 might be the D (5 bases). V was clipped by 4 bases and J by 5 bases, with 25 bases between them. The germline CDR1 and CDR2 sequences are SGDLS and YYNGEE. The CDR3 spans 18 residues. The CDR3 spells CASSPQRVSGPKDNEQFF. The CDR3 region has the DNA TGTGCCAGCAGCCCCCAAAGGGTGAGCGGTCCTAAGGACAATGAGCAGTTCTTC. Full variable domain (rest looked up from reference TRBV9 and TRBJ2-1): DSGVTQTPKHLITATGQRVTLRCSPRSGDLSVYWYQQSLDQGLQFLIQYYNGEERAKGNILERFSAQQFPDLHSELNLSSLELGDSALYFCASSPQRVSGPKDNEQFFGPGTRLTVL.

The chain employs TRBV5-1 and TRBJ2-1; weak D call: TRBD1 (5 bases). V lost 3 bases, J lost 7 bases, and 17 bases lay in between. The CDR3 has 15 amino acids. CDR1 is SGHRS, CDR2 YFSETQ, per germline. CDR3 DNA sequence: TGCGCCAGCAGCTCGGACAACAAGCTTTATAATGAGCAGTTCTTC. It yields the protein CASSSDNKLYNEQFF.

The table lists this clonotype with a few counts. The chain joins TRBV3-1 to TRBJ1-3, with 8 bases aligning to TRBD1. V dropped 3 bases and J dropped 0; count of bases not matched to a gene: 7. CDR1 is LGHDT, CDR2 YNNKEL, per germline (reference sequence). This CDR3 has 17 residues. The CDR3 DNA reads TGTGCCAGCAGCCAGGGGACAGGTCCTTTCTCTGGAAACACCATATATTTT. Its translation is CASSQGTGPFSGNTIYF.

This clonotype turned up a few times. The gene calls are TRBV6-6 and TRBJ1-5, with unresolved D. CDR3 size: 13 residues. Germline loops: CDR1 MNHNY, CDR2 SVGAGI (reference sequence). With 4 bases removed from V and 7 bases from J, the gap between germline ends came to 11 bases. CDR3 sequence: CASSSTPRQPQHF. For the CDR3, the DNA is TGTGCCAGCAGTTCGACGCCGAGGCAGCCCCAGCATTTT.

The table lists this clonotype with many counts. The rearrangement joins TRBV6-1 to TRBJ2-5; the D is unclear. The CDR3 runs 15 residues. In germline, CDR1 is MNHNS, CDR2 SASEGT. The V and J ends lost 0 bases and 5 bases respectively, with 13 bases between them. In DNA form, the CDR3 reads TGTGCCAGCAGTGAAGCGAGTCTCGACCCCGAGACCCAGTACTTC. Protein sequence: CASSEASLDPETQYF.

This sequence joins TRBV11-2 and TRBJ2-3; 7 bases match TRBD2. This CDR3 contains 16 residues. With 2 bases clipped from V and 0 bases from J, the junction kept 5 bases outside the gene matches. CDR1 and CDR2 from the germline V gene are SGHAT and FQNNGV. The CDR3 DNA reads TGTGCCAGCAGCTTAACTGCGGGGGAAAGCACAGATACGCAGTATTTT. It codes for CASSLTAGESTDTQYF.

The gene calls are TRBV28 and TRBJ2-7, with TRBD2 identical over 7 bases. CDR3 length equals 16 residues. V trimming: 7 bases; J trimming: 3 bases; junction bases outside the gene matches: 15. Germline V lookup: CDR1 MDHEN, CDR2 SYDVKM. CDR3 DNA sequence: TGTGCCAGCACCCCCCTTGGCGCGGGAGCCCGCTACGAGCAGTACTTC. Encoded protein: CASTPLGAGARYEQYF.

This clonotype has a handful of counts. The rearrangement joins TRBV11-2 to TRBJ2-1, with 7 bases aligning to TRBD1. J lost 8 bases, V lost 5 bases, and 9 bases had no gene match. Per germline, CDR1 SGHAT and CDR2 FQNNGV. This CDR3 spans 14 amino acids. Here the CDR3 DNA reads TGTGCCAGCAGCATCGTGACAGGGCGGGATGAGCAGTTCTTC. Translated: CASSIVTGRDEQFF.

V is TRBV7-2 and J is TRBJ1-2; 10 nucleotides match TRBD1. The junction had 11 bases not matched to a gene; V was cut back by 4 bases and J by 3 bases. The CDR3 is 17 residues long. Germline CDR1 SGHTA, CDR2 FQGNSA. CDR3 loop: CASSWTGTGVGDYGYTF. The CDR3 DNA reads as TGTGCCAGCAGCTGGACCGGGACAGGGGTTGGGGACTATGGCTACACCTTC. Full variable domain (missing parts from reference TRBV7-2 and TRBJ1-2): GAGVSQSPSNKVTEKGKDVELRCDPISGHTALYWYRQSLGQGLEFLIYFQGNSAPDKSGLPSDRFSAERTGGSVSTLTIQRTQQEDSAVYLCASSWTGTGVGDYGYTFGSGTRLTVV.

V gene TRBV5-6 combines with J gene TRBJ1-2, with unresolved D. The CDR3 is made up of 12 amino acids. V was pared by 0 bases and J by 6 bases, with 6 bases between. CDR1 and CDR2 from the germline V gene are SGHDT and YYEEEE. Written as DNA, the CDR3 is TGTGCCAGCAGCTTGGCCGTAGATGGCTACACCTTC. This encodes CASSLAVDGYTF.

This clonotype was detected only once. The chain carries TRBV9 and TRBJ1-6; D remains unclear. Germline values: CDR1 SGDLS, CDR2 YYNGEE. The V and J ends lost 4 bases and 0 bases respectively, with 11 bases between them. This CDR3 is built from 16 residues. The CDR3 sequence is CASSPTLSSYNSPLHF. In DNA, the CDR3 is TGTGCCAGCAGCCCAACACTCAGCTCCTATAATTCACCCCTCCACTTT.

The V gene is TRBV7-2, the J gene TRBJ2-2; D unresolved. The germline V and J ends were trimmed by 6 bases and 2 bases, with 4 bases remaining between them. CDR3 length: 12 residues. Germline V lookup: CDR1 SGHTA, CDR2 FQGNSA. The CDR3 DNA reads TGTGCCAGCAGGAAAAACACCGGGGAGCTGTTTTTT. Translating gives CASRKNTGELFF.

The chain carries TRBV3-1 and TRBJ2-1; D is uncertain. V lost 0 bases and J 12 bases, leaving 9 bases between the germline ends. This CDR3 region has 12 residues. Germline assignment: CDR1 LGHDT and CDR2 YNNKEL (reference sequence). The CDR3 loop reads CASSQDPSWQFF. The CDR3 DNA sequence: TGTGCCAGCAGCCAAGATCCCAGTTGGCAGTTCTTC.

This clonotype was observed a handful of times. The DNA for the CDR3 is TGTGCCAGCAGTTTAGTGGGACAGGTCTTCGCCCAGTACTTC. Protein sequence: CASSLVGQVFAQYF. The V gene is TRBV12-3 or TRBV12-4, the J gene TRBJ2-5; 8 nucleotides agree with TRBD1. The V gene end was trimmed by 1 base and the J gene end by 9 bases; junction bases not matched to a gene: 7. The CDR3 totals 14 residues.

V and J are TRBV29-1 and TRBJ2-1; D might be TRBD2 (5 bases). CDR3 length: 13 amino acids. Per germline, CDR1 SQVTM and CDR2 ANQGSEA. The V gene lost 7 bases and the J gene lost 5 bases, with 15 bases spanning the gap. The CDR3 region is CSARRSHDNEQFF. The CDR3 DNA follows: TGCAGCGCCCGGAGGTCACATGACAATGAGCAGTTCTTC.

V is TRBV20-1 and J is TRBJ2-5, with TRBD1 matching over 8 bases. CDR3 length: 14 residues. V gave up 6 bases and J gave up 7 bases; unmatched junction bases: 13. Per germline, CDR1 DFQATT and CDR2 SNEGSKA (reference sequence). For the CDR3, the DNA is TGCAGTGCCGGACAGGGCCCTATCAGGGGGACCCAGTACTTC. Translation gives CSAGQGPIRGTQYF.

The chain combines TRBV12-3 or TRBV12-4 with TRBJ2-3; TRBD1 might be the D (5 bases). The CDR3 spans 17 residues. Trimming took 5 bases from V and 0 from J, leaving 18 bases between them. The CDR3 DNA follows: TGTGCCAGCAGTCCCTTCTCTGGGGCTCCTAGCACAGATACGCAGTATTTT. Protein product: CASSPFSGAPSTDTQYF.

DNA of the CDR3: TGTGCCAGCAGTTTCCTTCGGGGGGGGCTCGCTGAAGCTTTCTTT. Translation: CASSFLRGGLAEAFF. The rearrangement uses TRBV12-3 or TRBV12-4 and TRBJ1-1; D is possibly TRBD1 (6 bases). V dropped 3 bases and J dropped 6 bases, with 17 bases sitting between them. This CDR3 has 15 residues.